This T cell receptor (beta chain) appears in the sequencing data of a study of beta chain features in type 1 diabetes. About the study: Sorted cells examined across all samples numbered around 100 million. Points from the study as a whole: All four CD4+ subsets from Type 1 diabetes patients carried moderately but significantly shorter TCRB CDR3s. Fewer insertions but more deletions were seen at VDJ junctions in type 1 diabetes patients.

Post-sort purity exceeded 95% for all sorted populations. In the case of this clone: Its antigen is undetermined.

V gave up 0 bases and J gave up 5 bases; unmatched junction bases: 4. The CDR3 totals 15 residues. The germline gives CDR1 SGHDT, CDR2 YYEEEE. Since all of the isolated RNA was reverse transcribed, expressed TCRB transcripts were what got sequenced. The data were produced by immunoSEQ multiplex PCR, yet TCRdb's version contains in-frame clones alone and is incomplete. The sample includes around 340,000 clones, around 9% of them seen just once. What was sequenced was central memory CD4+ T cells from blood. This rearrangement joins TRBV5-6 to TRBJ2-5; 10 nucleotides agree with TRBD1. The receptor comes from a young man with type 1 diabetes. CDR3 coding DNA: TGTGCCAGCAGCTTGGGGACAGGGGGTTGGGAGACCCAGTACTTC. Its protein product is CASSLGTGGWETQYF.